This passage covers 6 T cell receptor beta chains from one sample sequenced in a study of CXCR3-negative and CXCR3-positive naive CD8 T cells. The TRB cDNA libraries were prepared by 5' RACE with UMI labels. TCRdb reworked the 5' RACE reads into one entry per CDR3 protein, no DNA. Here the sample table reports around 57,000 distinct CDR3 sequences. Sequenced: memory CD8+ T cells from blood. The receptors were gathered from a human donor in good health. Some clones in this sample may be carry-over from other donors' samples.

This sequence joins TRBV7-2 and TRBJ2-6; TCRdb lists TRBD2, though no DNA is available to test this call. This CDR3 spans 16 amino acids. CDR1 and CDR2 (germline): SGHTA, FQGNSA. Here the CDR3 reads CASSLVAGTGANVLTF.

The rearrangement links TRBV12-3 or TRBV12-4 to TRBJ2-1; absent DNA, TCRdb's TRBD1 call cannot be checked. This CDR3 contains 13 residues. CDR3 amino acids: CASSFPRPNEQFF.

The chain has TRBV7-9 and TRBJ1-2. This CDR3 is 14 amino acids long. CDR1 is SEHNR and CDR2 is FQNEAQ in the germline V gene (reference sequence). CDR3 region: CASSLEDQNYGYTF.

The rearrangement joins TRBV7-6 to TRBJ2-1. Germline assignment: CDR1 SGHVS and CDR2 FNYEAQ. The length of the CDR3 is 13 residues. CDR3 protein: CASSLQGSIEQFF.

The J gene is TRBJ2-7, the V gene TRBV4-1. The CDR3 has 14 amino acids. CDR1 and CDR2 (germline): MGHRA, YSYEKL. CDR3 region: CASSQEWTFNEQYF.

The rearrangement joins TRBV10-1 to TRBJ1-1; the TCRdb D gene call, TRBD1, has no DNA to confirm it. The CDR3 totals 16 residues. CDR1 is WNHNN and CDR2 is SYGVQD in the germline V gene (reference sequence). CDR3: CASSEFRGGMNTEAFF.